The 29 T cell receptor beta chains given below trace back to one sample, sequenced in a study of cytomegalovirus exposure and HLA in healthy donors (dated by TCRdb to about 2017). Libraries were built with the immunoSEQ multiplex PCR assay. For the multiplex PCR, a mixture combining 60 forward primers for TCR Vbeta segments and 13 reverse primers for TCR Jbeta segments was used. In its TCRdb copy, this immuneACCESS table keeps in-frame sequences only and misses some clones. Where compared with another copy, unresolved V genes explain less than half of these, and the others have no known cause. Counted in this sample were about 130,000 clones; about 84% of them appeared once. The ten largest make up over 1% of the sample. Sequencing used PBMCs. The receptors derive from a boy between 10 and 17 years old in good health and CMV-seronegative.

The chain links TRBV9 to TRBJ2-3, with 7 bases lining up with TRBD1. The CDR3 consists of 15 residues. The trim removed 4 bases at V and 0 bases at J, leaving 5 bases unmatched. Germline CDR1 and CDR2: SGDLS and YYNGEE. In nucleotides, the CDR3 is TGTGCCAGCAGCTCGACAGGGACCAGCACAGATACGCAGTATTTT. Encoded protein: CASSSTGTSTDTQYF.

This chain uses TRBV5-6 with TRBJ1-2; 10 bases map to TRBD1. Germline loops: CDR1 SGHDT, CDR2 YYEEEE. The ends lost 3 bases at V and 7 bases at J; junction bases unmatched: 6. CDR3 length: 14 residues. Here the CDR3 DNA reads TGTGCCAGCAGCTACGGGACAGGGGCTGCTGGCTACACCTTC. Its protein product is CASSYGTGAAGYTF.

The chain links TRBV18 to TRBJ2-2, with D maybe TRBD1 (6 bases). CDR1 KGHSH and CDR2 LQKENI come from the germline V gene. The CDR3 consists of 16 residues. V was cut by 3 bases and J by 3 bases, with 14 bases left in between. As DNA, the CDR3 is TGTGCCAGCTCACCCTCAGACAGGAGCTACACCGGGGAGCTGTTTTTT. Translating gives CASSPSDRSYTGELFF.

The CDR3 bases are TGTGCCAGCAGCTCCCCGGGACAGAGCTATGGCTACACCTTC. Protein product: CASSSPGQSYGYTF. The chain couples TRBV5-4 to TRBJ1-2; 7 bases match TRBD1. The CDR3 totals 14 residues. Germline V gene sequence: CDR1 SGHNT, CDR2 YYREEE (reference sequence). The trim removed 3 bases at V and 4 bases at J, leaving 6 bases unmatched.

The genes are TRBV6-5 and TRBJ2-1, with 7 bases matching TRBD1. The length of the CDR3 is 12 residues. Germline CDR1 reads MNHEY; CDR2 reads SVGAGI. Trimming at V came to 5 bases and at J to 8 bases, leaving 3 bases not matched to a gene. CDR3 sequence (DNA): TGTGCCAGCAGTCTAGGGGGCGATGAGCAGTTCTTC. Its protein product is CASSLGGDEQFF.

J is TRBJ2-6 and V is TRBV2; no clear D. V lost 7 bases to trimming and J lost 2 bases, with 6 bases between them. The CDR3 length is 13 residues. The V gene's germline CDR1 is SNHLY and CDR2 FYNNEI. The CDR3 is CASTSPGANVLTF. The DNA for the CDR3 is TGTGCCAGCACGTCCCCTGGGGCCAACGTCCTGACTTTC.

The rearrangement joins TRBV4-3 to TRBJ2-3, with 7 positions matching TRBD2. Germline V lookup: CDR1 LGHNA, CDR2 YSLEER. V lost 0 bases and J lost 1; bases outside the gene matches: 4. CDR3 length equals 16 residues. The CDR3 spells CASSQETSARTDTQYF. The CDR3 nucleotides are TGCGCCAGCAGCCAAGAAACTAGCGCCCGCACAGATACGCAGTATTTT.

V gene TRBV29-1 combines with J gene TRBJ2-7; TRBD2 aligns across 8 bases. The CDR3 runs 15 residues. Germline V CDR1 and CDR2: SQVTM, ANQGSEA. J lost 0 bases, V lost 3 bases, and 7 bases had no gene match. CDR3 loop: CSVDRGTSGSYEQYF. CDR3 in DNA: TGCAGCGTTGATAGGGGGACTAGTGGCTCCTACGAGCAGTACTTC.

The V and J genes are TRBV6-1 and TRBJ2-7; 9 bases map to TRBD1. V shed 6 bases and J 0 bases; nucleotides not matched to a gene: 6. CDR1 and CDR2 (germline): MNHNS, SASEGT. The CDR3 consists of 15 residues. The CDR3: CASSSGQGNSYEQYF. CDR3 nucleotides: TGTGCCAGCAGCTCCGGACAGGGGAACTCCTACGAGCAGTACTTC.

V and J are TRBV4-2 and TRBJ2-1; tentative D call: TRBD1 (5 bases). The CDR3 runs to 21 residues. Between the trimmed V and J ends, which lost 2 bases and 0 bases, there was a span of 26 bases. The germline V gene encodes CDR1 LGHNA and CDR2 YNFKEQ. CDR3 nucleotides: TGTGCCAGCAGCCAACCCAATCGACAGTCTTTGGTTTGGGACTCCTACAATGAGCAGTTCTTC. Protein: CASSQPNRQSLVWDSYNEQFF.

CDR3 region: CASSLGRLSSYNEQFF. CDR3 sequence (DNA): TGCGCCAGCAGCTTGGGGAGACTTAGCTCCTACAATGAGCAGTTCTTC. The V and J genes are TRBV5-1 and TRBJ2-1; no clear D. Germline-derived CDR1 and CDR2 are SGHRS and YFSETQ. V was trimmed by 0 bases and J by 0 bases, leaving 10 bases between them. CDR3 length: 16 amino acids.

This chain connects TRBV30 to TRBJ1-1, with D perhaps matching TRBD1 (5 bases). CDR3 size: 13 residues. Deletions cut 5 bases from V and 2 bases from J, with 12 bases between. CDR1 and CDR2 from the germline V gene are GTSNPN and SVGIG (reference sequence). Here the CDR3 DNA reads TGTGCCTGGCAGGGATTTGGTAACACTGAAGCTTTCTTT. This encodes CAWQGFGNTEAFF.

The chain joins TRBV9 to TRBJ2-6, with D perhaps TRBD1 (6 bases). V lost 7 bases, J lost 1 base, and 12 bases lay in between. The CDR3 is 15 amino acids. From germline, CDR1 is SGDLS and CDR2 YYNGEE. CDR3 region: CASGTDRSGANVLTF. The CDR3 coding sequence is TGTGCCAGCGGAACAGACAGGTCTGGGGCCAACGTCCTGACTTTC.

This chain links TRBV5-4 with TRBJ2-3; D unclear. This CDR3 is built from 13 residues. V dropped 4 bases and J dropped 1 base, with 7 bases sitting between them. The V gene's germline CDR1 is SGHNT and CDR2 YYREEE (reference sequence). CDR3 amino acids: CASSHGGTDTQYF. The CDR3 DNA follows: TGTGCCAGCAGCCACGGTGGCACAGATACGCAGTATTTT.

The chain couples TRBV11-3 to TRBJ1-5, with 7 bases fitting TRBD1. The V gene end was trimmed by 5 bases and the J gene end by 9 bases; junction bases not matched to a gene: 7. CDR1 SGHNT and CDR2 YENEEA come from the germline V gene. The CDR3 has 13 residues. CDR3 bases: TGTGCCAGCAGCCAAACAGGGGTTTCGCCCCAGCATTTT. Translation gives CASSQTGVSPQHF.

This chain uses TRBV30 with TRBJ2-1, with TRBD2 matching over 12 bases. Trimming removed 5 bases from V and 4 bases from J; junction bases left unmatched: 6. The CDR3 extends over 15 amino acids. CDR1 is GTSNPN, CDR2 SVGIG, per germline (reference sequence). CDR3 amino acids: CAWGGLAGGYNEQFF. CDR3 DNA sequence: TGTGCCTGGGGGGGGCTAGCGGGAGGGTACAATGAGCAGTTCTTC. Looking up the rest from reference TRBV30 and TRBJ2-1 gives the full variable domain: SQTIHQWPATLVQPVGSPLSLECTVEGTSNPNLYWYRQAAGRGLQLLFYSVGIGQISSEVPQNLSASRPQDRQFILSSKKLLLSDSGFYLCAWGGLAGGYNEQFFGPGTRLTVL.

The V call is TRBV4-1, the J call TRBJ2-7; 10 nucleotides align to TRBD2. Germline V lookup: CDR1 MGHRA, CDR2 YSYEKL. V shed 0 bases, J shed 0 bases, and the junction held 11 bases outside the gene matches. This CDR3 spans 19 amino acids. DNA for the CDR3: TGCGCCAGCAGCCAAGAATTGTTGGGTCTAGCGGGAGTCTCCTACGAGCAGTACTTC. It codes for CASSQELLGLAGVSYEQYF.

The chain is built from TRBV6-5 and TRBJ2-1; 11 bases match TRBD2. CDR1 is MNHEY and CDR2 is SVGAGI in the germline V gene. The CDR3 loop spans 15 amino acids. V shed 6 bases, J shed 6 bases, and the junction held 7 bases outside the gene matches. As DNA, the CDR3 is TGTGCCAGCAGGGCCGGGACTAGCGGCTTCAATGAGCAGTTCTTC. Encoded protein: CASRAGTSGFNEQFF.

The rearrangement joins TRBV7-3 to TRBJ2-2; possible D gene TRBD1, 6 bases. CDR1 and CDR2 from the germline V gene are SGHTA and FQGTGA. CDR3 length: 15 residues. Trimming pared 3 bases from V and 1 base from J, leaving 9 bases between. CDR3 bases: TGTGCCAGCAGCTTGACGACAGGGAACACCGGGGAGCTGTTTTTT. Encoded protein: CASSLTTGNTGELFF.

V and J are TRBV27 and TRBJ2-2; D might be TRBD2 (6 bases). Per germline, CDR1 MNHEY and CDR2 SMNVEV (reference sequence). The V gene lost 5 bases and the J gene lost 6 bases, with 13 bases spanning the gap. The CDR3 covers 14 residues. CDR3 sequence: CASSPGVTPGELFF. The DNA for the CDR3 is TGTGCCAGCAGTCCGGGGGTGACTCCCGGGGAGCTGTTTTTT.

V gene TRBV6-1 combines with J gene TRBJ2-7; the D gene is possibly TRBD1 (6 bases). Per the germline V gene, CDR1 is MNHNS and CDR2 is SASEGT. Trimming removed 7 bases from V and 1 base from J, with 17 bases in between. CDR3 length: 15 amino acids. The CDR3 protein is CASINTGKLSYEQYF. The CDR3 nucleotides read TGTGCCAGCATCAACACAGGGAAACTTTCCTACGAGCAGTACTTC.

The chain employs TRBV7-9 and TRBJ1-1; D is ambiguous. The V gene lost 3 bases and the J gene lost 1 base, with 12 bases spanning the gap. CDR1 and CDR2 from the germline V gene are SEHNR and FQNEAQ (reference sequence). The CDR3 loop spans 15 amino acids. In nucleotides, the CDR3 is TGTGCCAGCAGCTTCGAGCAGGCGTCGAACACTGAAGCTTTCTTT. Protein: CASSFEQASNTEAFF.

The CDR3 DNA reads as TGTGCCAGCAGTTTATATGGGACTAGCGGCACCGGGGAGCTGTTTTTT. Its translation is CASSLYGTSGTGELFF. This chain joins TRBV27 and TRBJ2-2; 11 bases fit TRBD2. CDR3 length: 16 amino acids. V gave up 1 base and J gave up 4 bases; unmatched junction bases: 2. Germline V gene data show CDR1 as MNHEY and CDR2 as SMNVEV (reference sequence).

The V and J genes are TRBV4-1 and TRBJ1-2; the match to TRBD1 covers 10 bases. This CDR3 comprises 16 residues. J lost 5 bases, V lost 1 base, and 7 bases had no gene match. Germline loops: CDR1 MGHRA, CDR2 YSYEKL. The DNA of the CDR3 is TGCGCCAGCAGCCAAGGTCGGACAGGGGGTGATTATGGCTACACCTTC. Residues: CASSQGRTGGDYGYTF.

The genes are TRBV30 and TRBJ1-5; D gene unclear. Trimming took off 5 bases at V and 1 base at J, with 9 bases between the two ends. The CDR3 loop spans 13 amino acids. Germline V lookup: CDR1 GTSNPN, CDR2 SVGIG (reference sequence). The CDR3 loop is CAWSEESNQPQHF. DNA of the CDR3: TGTGCCTGGTCAGAGGAGAGCAATCAGCCCCAGCATTTT.

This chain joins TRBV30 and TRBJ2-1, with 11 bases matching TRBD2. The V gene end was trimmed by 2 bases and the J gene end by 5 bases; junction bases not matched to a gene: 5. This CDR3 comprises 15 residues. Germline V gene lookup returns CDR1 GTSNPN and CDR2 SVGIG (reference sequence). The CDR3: CAWSPGTSGNNEQFF. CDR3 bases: TGTGCCTGGAGTCCCGGGACTAGCGGTAACAATGAGCAGTTCTTC.

CDR3 in amino acids: CASSPREGLYNEQFF. The CDR3 DNA follows: TGTGCCAGCAGCCCCCGCGAGGGCCTCTACAATGAGCAGTTCTTC. This sequence joins TRBV11-2 and TRBJ2-1, with a possible D match to TRBD2 (5 bases). Germline values: CDR1 SGHAT, CDR2 FQNNGV. This CDR3 is 15 amino acids long. The V end lost 5 bases, the J end lost 3 bases, and 14 bases lay between the germline ends.

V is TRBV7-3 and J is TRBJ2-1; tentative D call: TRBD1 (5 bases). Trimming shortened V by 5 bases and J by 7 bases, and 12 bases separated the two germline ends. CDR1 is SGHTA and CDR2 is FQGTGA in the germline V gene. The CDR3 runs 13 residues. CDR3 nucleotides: TGTGCCAGCAGCCCTCCAGGGAAAAATGAGCAGTTCTTC. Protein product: CASSPPGKNEQFF. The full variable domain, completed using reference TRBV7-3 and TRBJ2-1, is GAGVSQTPSNKVTEKGKYVELRCDPISGHTALYWYRQSLGQGPEFLIYFQGTGAADDSGLPNDRFFAVRPEGSVSTLKIQRTERGDSAVYLCASSPPGKNEQFFGPGTRLTVL.

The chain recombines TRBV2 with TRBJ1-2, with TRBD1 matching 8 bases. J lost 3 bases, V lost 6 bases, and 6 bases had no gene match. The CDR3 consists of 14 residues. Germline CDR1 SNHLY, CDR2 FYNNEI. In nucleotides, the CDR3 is TGTGCCAGCAGATACGGGACAGGAGACTATGGCTACACCTTC. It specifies CASRYGTGDYGYTF.